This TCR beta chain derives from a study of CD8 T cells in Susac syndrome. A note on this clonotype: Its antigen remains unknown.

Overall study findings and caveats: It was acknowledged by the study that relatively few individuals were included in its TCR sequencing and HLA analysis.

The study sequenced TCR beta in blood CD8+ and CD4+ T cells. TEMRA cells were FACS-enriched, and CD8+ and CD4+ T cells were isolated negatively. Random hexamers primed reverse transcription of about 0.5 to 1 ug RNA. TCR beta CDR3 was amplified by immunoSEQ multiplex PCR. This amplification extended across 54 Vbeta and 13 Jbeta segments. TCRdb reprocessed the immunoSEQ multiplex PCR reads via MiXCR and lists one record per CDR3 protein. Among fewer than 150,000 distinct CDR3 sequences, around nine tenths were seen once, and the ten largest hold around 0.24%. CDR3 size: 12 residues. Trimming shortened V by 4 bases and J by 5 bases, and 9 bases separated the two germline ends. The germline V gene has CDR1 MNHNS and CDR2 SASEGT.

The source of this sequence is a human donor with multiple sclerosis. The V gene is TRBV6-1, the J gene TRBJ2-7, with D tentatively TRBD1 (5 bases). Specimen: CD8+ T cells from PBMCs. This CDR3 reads CASSGQINEQYF. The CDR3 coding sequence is TGTGCCAGCAGTGGACAGATTAACGAGCAGTACTTC.